The 30 T cell receptor beta chains listed next were all sequenced from one sample in a study of T-cell memory formation after mild COVID-19. TCRdb re-derived calls from the 5' RACE reads in MiXCR, one entry per CDR3 protein. The data show about 560,000 distinct CDR3 sequences, less than 25% seen once. Material for sequencing was PBMCs or a T cell subset sorted from them (not recorded which). All receptors come from an adult woman who had mild COVID-19 (a few samples of this study predate the infection). Cell type and time point are not known.

This clonotype was found a few times. J is TRBJ2-1 and V is TRBV23-1, with TRBD2 matching 10 bases. TRBV23-1 is recorded as an ORF, its role being uncertain. The CDR3 has 18 residues. The V segment lost 1 base and the J segment 1 base; nucleotides outside the gene matches: 7. CDR3 sequence (DNA): TGCGCCAGCAGTCAATACTTTCTAGCGGGAGAGTCCTACAATGAGCAGTTCTTC. This gives the protein CASSQYFLAGESYNEQFF.

The gene calls are TRBV24-1 and TRBJ2-1, with D possibly being TRBD1 (6 bases). The ends were cut back, 12 bases at V and 4 bases at J, with 12 bases in the middle. This CDR3 contains 12 residues. In germline, CDR1 is KGHDR, CDR2 SFDVKD. Here the CDR3 reads CAAGDRYNEQFF. CDR3 DNA: TGTGCCGCCGGTGACAGGTACAATGAGCAGTTCTTC.

V usage is TRBV12-3 or TRBV12-4 and J usage is TRBJ2-7; 7 nucleotides align to TRBD2. J lost 2 bases, V lost 4 bases, and 8 bases had no gene match. The CDR3 loop spans 15 amino acids. The DNA of the CDR3 is TGTGCCAGCAGTTGGGAAGCGGGACTACCCTACGAGCAGTACTTC. Its translation: CASSWEAGLPYEQYF.

The chain has TRBV12-3 or TRBV12-4 and TRBJ2-1, with D perhaps TRBD2 (5 bases). The CDR3 covers 14 residues. V shed 7 bases and J shed 2 bases, with 12 bases lying between them. The CDR3 nucleotides read TGTGCCAGCATGGGGAGTGGACCCTACAATGAGCAGTTCTTC. Encoded protein: CASMGSGPYNEQFF.

This chain connects TRBV7-2 to TRBJ1-4; D is possibly TRBD1 (6 bases). The germline CDR1 and CDR2 sequences are SGHTA and FQGNSA. Trimming left V 5 bases short and J 2 bases short, with 12 bases between. This CDR3 has 15 residues. The CDR3 sequence: CASSLDGQTNEKLFF. DNA of the CDR3: TGTGCCAGCAGCCTAGATGGACAGACTAATGAAAAACTGTTTTTT. The variable domain in full, completed from reference TRBV7-2 and TRBJ1-4, reads GAGVSQSPSNKVTEKGKDVELRCDPISGHTALYWYRQSLGQGLEFLIYFQGNSAPDKSGLPSDRFSAERTGGSVSTLTIQRTQQEDSAVYLCASSLDGQTNEKLFFGSGTQLSVL.

The V gene is TRBV27, the J gene TRBJ2-3; no clear D. The germline gives CDR1 MNHEY, CDR2 SMNVEV (reference sequence). With 5 bases removed from V and 8 bases from J, the gap between germline ends came to 20 bases. The CDR3 runs to 15 residues. In DNA form, the CDR3 reads TGTGCCAGCAGTCCATCAGAAAGGGCCCGTCGTACGCAGTATTTT. It translates to CASSPSERARRTQYF.

This chain joins TRBV3-1 and TRBJ2-7; possible D gene TRBD1, 5 bases. The V and J ends lost 1 base and 2 bases respectively, with 9 bases between them. Germline loops: CDR1 LGHDT, CDR2 YNNKEL (reference sequence). The CDR3 loop spans 14 amino acids. CDR3 residues: CASSQASGPYEQYF. As DNA, the CDR3 is TGTGCCAGCAGCCAAGCGTCAGGGCCCTACGAGCAGTACTTC.

This clonotype was found a few times. The chain combines TRBV29-1 with TRBJ2-2; D assignment may be TRBD1 or TRBD2 (5 bases each). The CDR3 runs to 14 residues. Germline CDR1 reads SQVTM; CDR2 reads ANQGSEA. V dropped 6 bases and J dropped 3 bases, with 14 bases sitting between them. CDR3 sequence reads: CSVRDQGHTGELFF. The CDR3 bases are TGCAGCGTCCGGGACCAGGGCCACACCGGGGAGCTGTTTTTT.

The sample holds a few counts of this clonotype. V is TRBV21-1 and J is TRBJ2-7; the table names TRBD2, a call not compared with the DNA. TRBV21-1 is a pseudogene. The CDR3 sequence is 14 residues long. In DNA form, the CDR3 reads TGTGCCAGCAGCAATCGACTAGGCTCCTACGAGCAGTACTTC. Its protein product is CASSNRLGSYEQYF.

The genes are TRBV6-1 and TRBJ2-2, with D maybe TRBD1 (6 bases). The CDR3 loop spans 12 amino acids. Germline V gives CDR1 MNHNS, CDR2 SASEGT. V was trimmed by 7 bases and J by 6 bases, leaving 9 bases between them. CDR3 loop: CASIRGSGELFF. The CDR3 DNA sequence: TGTGCCAGCATAAGGGGGTCCGGGGAGCTGTTTTTT.

The rearrangement links TRBV20-1 to TRBJ2-3; 8 nucleotides agree with TRBD2. Germline V gene lookup returns CDR1 DFQATT and CDR2 SNEGSKA (reference sequence). Unmatched junction bases numbered 11, after V lost 5 bases and J lost 7 bases. There are 14 residues in the CDR3. The DNA for the CDR3 is TGCAGTGCTCCGCCAGCGGGGGACCCGTATACGCAGTATTTT. Residues: CSAPPAGDPYTQYF.

The genes are TRBV10-3 and TRBJ2-2; no clear D gene. Trimming removed 11 bases at V and 5 bases at J, with 12 bases between. The CDR3 covers 12 residues. The germline CDR1 and CDR2 sequences are ENHRY and SYGVKD. Here the CDR3 reads CAVSWATGELFF. In DNA, the CDR3 is TGTGCCGTCTCCTGGGCTACCGGGGAGCTGTTTTTT.

The V call is TRBV12-3 or TRBV12-4, the J call TRBJ2-3, with 8 positions matching TRBD2. V was clipped by 3 bases and J by 1 base; unmatched bases: 6. The CDR3 runs to 16 residues. CDR3 region: CASSFGPAGGTDTQYF. Here the CDR3 DNA reads TGTGCCAGCAGTTTCGGGCCAGCGGGGGGCACAGATACGCAGTATTTT.

The chain is built from TRBV2 and TRBJ2-3; D gene unclear. Deletions cut 10 bases from V and 1 base from J, with 15 bases between. This CDR3 comprises 14 residues. The V gene's germline CDR1 is SNHLY and CDR2 FYNNEI. CDR3 sequence: CATNSAIRTDTQYF. Written as DNA, the CDR3 is TGTGCCACGAACTCCGCTATACGCACAGATACGCAGTATTTT.

The chain uses TRBV4-2 and TRBJ2-7; tentatively, D is TRBD1 or TRBD2 (7 bases each). This CDR3 is built from 18 residues. The germline gives CDR1 LGHNA, CDR2 YNFKEQ. With 3 bases removed from V and 3 bases from J, the gap between germline ends came to 24 bases. The CDR3 DNA reads TGTGCCAGCAGCCAGGGGACAGCGGGACCCGGCCTGCACTACGAGCAGTACTTC. Protein: CASSQGTAGPGLHYEQYF.

This CDR3 reads CASSLADRNNEQFF. CDR3 nucleotide sequence: TGTGCCAGCAGCTTGGCGGACAGAAACAATGAGCAGTTCTTC. The chain carries TRBV5-4 and TRBJ2-1; perhaps TRBD1 as D (6 bases). The CDR3 spans 14 residues. The germline CDR1 and CDR2 sequences are SGHNT and YYREEE (reference sequence). The germline V and J ends were trimmed by 0 bases and 5 bases, with 9 bases remaining between them. Drawing the rest from reference TRBV5-4 and TRBJ2-1, the complete variable domain is ETGVTQSPTHLIKTRGQQVTLRCSSQSGHNTVSWYQQALGQGPQFIFQYYREEENGRGNFPPRFSGLQFPNYSSELNVNALELDDSALYLCASSLADRNNEQFFGPGTRLTVL.

In its sample, this clonotype was seen many times. This chain uses TRBV4-3 with TRBJ2-1, with D possibly matching TRBD1 (5 bases). Germline assignment: CDR1 LGHNA and CDR2 YSLEER. Trimming stripped 5 bases from V and 2 bases from J, with 10 bases between. The CDR3 has 14 residues. CDR3 sequence reads: CASSRTSAYNEQFF. The CDR3 DNA sequence: TGCGCCAGCAGCAGGACATCAGCCTACAATGAGCAGTTCTTC.

CDR3 amino acids: CASTGSGATTEAFF. CDR3 in DNA: TGCGCCAGCACGGGGTCAGGGGCTACCACTGAAGCTTTCTTT. The chain employs TRBV5-1 and TRBJ1-1; a possible D gene is TRBD1 (6 bases). CDR3 size: 14 residues. Trimming left V 6 bases short and J 4 bases short, with 16 bases between. The germline V gene has CDR1 SGHRS and CDR2 YFSETQ.

This clonotype turned up a few times. The rearrangement uses TRBV7-2 and TRBJ2-5; 14 positions match TRBD2. The CDR3 has 16 amino acids. The germline CDR1 and CDR2 sequences are SGHTA and FQGNSA. V lost 6 bases and J lost 4; bases outside the gene matches: 7. The DNA for the CDR3 is TGTGCCAGCAGGCAAATAGGGACTAGCGGGAGAGAGACCCAGTACTTC. Translating gives CASRQIGTSGRETQYF.

V and J are TRBV24-1 and TRBJ2-2; perhaps TRBD1 as D (6 bases). Looked up from germline, CDR1 is KGHDR and CDR2 is SFDVKD. V was trimmed by 9 bases and J by 3 bases, leaving 16 bases between them. This CDR3 contains 15 residues. CDR3 DNA: TGTGCCACCCAACCGGCAGGGGATCACACCGGGGAGCTGTTTTTT. It specifies CATQPAGDHTGELFF.

This chain connects TRBV18 to TRBJ2-1; TRBD2 agrees at 7 bases. The V gene end was trimmed by 0 bases and the J gene end by 5 bases; junction bases not matched to a gene: 7. Germline V gene data show CDR1 as KGHSH and CDR2 as LQKENI. The CDR3 runs to 16 residues. CDR3 nucleotides: TGTGCCAGCTCACCACCGGGGCGGGGGATTAACAATGAGCAGTTCTTC. This translates into CASSPPGRGINNEQFF.

The chain uses TRBV4-1 and TRBJ1-2; D is undetermined. The CDR3 runs 16 residues. The germline gives CDR1 MGHRA, CDR2 YSYEKL. V dropped 4 bases and J dropped 6 bases, with 21 bases sitting between them. Here the CDR3 DNA reads TGCGCCAGCAGCCCCAAGTACGGAACCACACTGGATGGCTACACCTTC. Translation gives CASSPKYGTTLDGYTF.

The chain couples TRBV5-4 to TRBJ2-3; weak D call: TRBD1 (6 bases). V was cut by 0 bases and J by 2 bases, with 10 bases left in between. This CDR3 spans 15 amino acids. Germline lookup yields CDR1 SGHNT and CDR2 YYREEE (reference sequence). CDR3 in amino acids: CASSLGGQDTDTQYF. The CDR3 DNA follows: TGTGCCAGCAGCTTGGGGGGGCAGGACACAGATACGCAGTATTTT.

This sequence joins TRBV20-1 and TRBJ1-5; D not resolved. Trimming took 7 bases from V and 3 from J, leaving 10 bases between them. The length of the CDR3 is 12 residues. Germline CDR1 is DFQATT and CDR2 is SNEGSKA (reference sequence). CDR3 loop: CSVGTHNQPQHF. The CDR3 nucleotides read TGCAGTGTGGGTACACACAATCAGCCCCAGCATTTT.

This clonotype was counted a few times. The V call is TRBV7-9, the J call TRBJ1-3; TRBD1 is a possible D gene (5 bases). Per the germline V gene, CDR1 is SEHNR and CDR2 is FQNEAQ (reference sequence). Between the trimmed V and J ends, which lost 5 bases and 3 bases, there was a span of 17 bases. The CDR3 covers 16 residues. The CDR3, as DNA: TGTGCCAGCAGCCTCCCCGACAGCCTACTTGGAAACACCATATATTTT. Protein product: CASSLPDSLLGNTIYF. Full variable domain (missing parts from reference TRBV7-9 and TRBJ1-3): DTGVSQNPRHKITKRGQNVTFRCDPISEHNRLYWYRQTLGQGPEFLTYFQNEAQLEKSRLLSDRFSAERPKGSFSTLEIQRTEQGDSAMYLCASSLPDSLLGNTIYFGEGSWLTVV.

A few counts support this clonotype. This chain uses TRBV20-1 with TRBJ2-3; D is uncertain. This CDR3 is 13 amino acids long. CDR1 is DFQATT, CDR2 SNEGSKA, per germline (reference sequence). With 0 bases removed from V and 3 bases from J, the gap between germline ends came to 7 bases. CDR3 loop: CSAREMLTDTQYF. CDR3 nucleotide sequence: TGCAGTGCTAGAGAAATGCTGACAGATACGCAGTATTTT.

This clonotype has just a few counts. The chain has TRBV12-3 or TRBV12-4 and TRBJ1-2, with a possible D match to TRBD1 (6 bases). Trimming stripped 4 bases from V and 6 bases from J, with 12 bases between. The CDR3 contains 13 residues. The CDR3, as DNA: TGTGCCAGCAGTTACCACAGGGAGCATGGCTACACCTTC. The encoded protein is CASSYHREHGYTF.

This rearrangement joins TRBV6-1 to TRBJ2-3; D perhaps matches TRBD2 (5 bases). Per the germline V gene, CDR1 is MNHNS and CDR2 is SASEGT. CDR3 length: 14 residues. V was cut by 6 bases and J by 3 bases, with 13 bases left in between. The CDR3: CASSRLAETDTQYF. The CDR3 DNA follows: TGTGCCAGCAGCCGGCTAGCAGAGACAGATACGCAGTATTTT.

This rearrangement joins TRBV9 to TRBJ2-3; no reliable D call. Germline loops: CDR1 SGDLS, CDR2 YYNGEE. V was pared by 0 bases and J by 8 bases, with 13 bases between. The CDR3 has 14 residues. The CDR3, as DNA: TGTGCCAGCAGCGTAGCCGCGCATTGGGGTACGCAGTATTTT. It is translated as CASSVAAHWGTQYF.

This clonotype showed up just a few times. This chain joins TRBV6-5 and TRBJ1-1; D is unclear. Trimming removed 6 bases from V and 3 bases from J, with 17 bases in between. CDR1 is MNHEY, CDR2 SVGAGI, per germline. The length of the CDR3 is 15 residues. The DNA of the CDR3 is TGTGCCAGCAGCTCCAGTCCAGCGGGCGACACTGAAGCTTTCTTT. Its translation is CASSSSPAGDTEAFF.